This record concerns one T cell receptor (beta chain) sequence. Data came from immunoSEQ multiplex PCR; TCRdb stores just in-frame clones and leaves some out. The profile shows more than 65,000 clones, roughly 93% of them singletons. The V and J ends lost 5 bases and 5 bases respectively, with 14 bases between them. The CDR3 length is 13 residues. Germline V gene lookup returns CDR1 SGHRS and CDR2 YFSETQ. The data derive from a study of technical replicates of blood from four donors. This rearrangement joins TRBV5-1 to TRBJ2-7; maybe TRBD1 (6 bases). This TCR came from a human donor in good health. Sequenced sample: T cells isolated from PBMCs. CDR3 sequence (DNA): TGCGCCAGCAGTTCTACAGGGTGGCACGAGCAGTACTTC. Its protein product is CASSSTGWHEQYF.